This T cell receptor beta chain was captured by sequencing in a study of low-dose radiotherapy and immunotherapy resistance in tumors. Whole-study context: Across 26 weeks, 13 Gy in total went to Cohort 2, delivered as 1 Gy per fraction every two weeks. The regimen for patients comprised intravenous nivolumab 240 mg every two weeks plus intravenous ipilimumab 1 mg/kg every six weeks.

This clonotype has ten or more counts. TRAV- and TRBV-specific primers primed first-strand cDNA, covering alpha and beta chains. TCR amplification involved around 22 PCR cycles with a constant-region primer and V-primer adapter. TCRdb independently ran MiXCR on the reads; one entry per CDR3 protein. The repertoire holds under 95,000 distinct CDR3 sequences, roughly a sixth seen once, with less than 3.5% in the top ten. The time point here: before trial treatment. Donors were given nivolumab, ipilimumab, aspirin, low-dose cyclophosphamide and low-dose radiotherapy. The CDR3 has 13 residues. The V and J ends lost 5 bases and 4 bases, in that order; junction bases with no gene match: 7. Per germline, CDR1 DFQATT and CDR2 SNEGSKA (reference sequence).

The sequences come from PBMCs, collected before treatment. This receptor was taken from a male donor with prostate cancer. The chain has TRBV20-1 and TRBJ1-1; 7 bases agree with TRBD1. The CDR3 is CSAQTGSTTEAFF. In DNA, the CDR3 is TGCAGTGCTCAGACAGGGAGTACCACTGAAGCTTTCTTT.